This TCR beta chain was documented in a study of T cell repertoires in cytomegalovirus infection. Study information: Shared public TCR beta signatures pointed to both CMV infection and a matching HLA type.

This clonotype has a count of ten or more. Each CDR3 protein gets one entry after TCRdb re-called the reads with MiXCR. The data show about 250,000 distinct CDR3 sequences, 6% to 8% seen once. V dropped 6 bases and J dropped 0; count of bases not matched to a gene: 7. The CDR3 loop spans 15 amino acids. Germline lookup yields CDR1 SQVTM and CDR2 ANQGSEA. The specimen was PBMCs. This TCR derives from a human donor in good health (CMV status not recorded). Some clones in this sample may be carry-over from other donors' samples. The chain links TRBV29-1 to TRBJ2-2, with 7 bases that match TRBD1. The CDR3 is CSVATGSSNTGELFF. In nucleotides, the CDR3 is TGCAGCGTGGCGACAGGGAGTTCGAACACCGGGGAGCTGTTTTTT.